One and the same sample provided the 28 T cell receptor beta chains below, sequenced in a study of cytomegalovirus exposure and HLA in healthy donors. This table comes from immunoSEQ multiplex PCR, and its TCRdb copy is limited to in-frame clones, with some not included. Of about 98,000 clones in the sample, roughly 89% were seen once. Input material: PBMCs. The receptors come from a woman aged 25 to 39 in good health and CMV-seronegative.

The chain uses TRBV13 and TRBJ1-6; 7 nucleotides align to TRBD1. Unmatched junction bases numbered 6, after V lost 0 bases and J lost 7 bases. Looked up from germline, CDR1 is PRHDT and CDR2 is FYEKMQ (reference sequence). This CDR3 is 16 amino acids long. The CDR3 spells CASSLGQGMGNSPLHF. DNA for the CDR3: TGTGCCAGCAGCTTAGGACAGGGGATGGGGAATTCACCCCTCCACTTT.

This clone has more than one count but fewer than ten. This chain connects TRBV5-5 to TRBJ1-2; 7 nucleotides match TRBD1. The V segment lost 3 bases and the J segment 2 bases; nucleotides outside the gene matches: 1. The CDR3 consists of 13 residues. Germline loops: CDR1 SGHKS, CDR2 YYEKEE (reference sequence). The CDR3, as DNA: TGTGCCAGCAGCTCACAGGGGAACTATGGCTACACCTTC. Its protein product is CASSSQGNYGYTF.

V usage is TRBV13 and J usage is TRBJ1-2; D is undetermined. The CDR3 contains 15 residues. The germline V and J ends were trimmed by 4 bases and 7 bases, with 19 bases remaining between them. From germline, CDR1 is PRHDT and CDR2 FYEKMQ (reference sequence). CDR3 protein: CASSSRAAAGGGYTF. As DNA, the CDR3 is TGTGCCAGCAGCTCCCGTGCAGCCGCCGGCGGTGGCTACACCTTC.

The gene calls are TRBV7-9 and TRBJ1-5; tentatively, D is TRBD1 (6 bases). Looked up from germline, CDR1 is SEHNR and CDR2 is FQNEAQ (reference sequence). The ends were cut back, 4 bases at V and 3 bases at J, with 16 bases in the middle. The CDR3 covers 16 residues. The CDR3 spells CASSSLGAATNQPQHF. The CDR3 DNA follows: TGTGCCAGCAGCTCCCTGGGGGCAGCCACCAATCAGCCCCAGCATTTT.

This clone came up a few times. The J gene is TRBJ2-7, the V gene TRBV29-1, with D possibly being TRBD2 (6 bases). The CDR3 has 14 residues. V lost 5 bases and J 3 bases, leaving 17 bases between the germline ends. In germline, CDR1 is SQVTM, CDR2 ANQGSEA. CDR3 loop: CSVSGGGIRYEQYF. The CDR3, as DNA: TGCAGCGTTTCAGGCGGAGGGATTCGCTACGAGCAGTACTTC.

The chain couples TRBV5-8 to TRBJ2-7; D gene unclear. The germline V gene has CDR1 SGHTS and CDR2 YDEGEE. The CDR3 contains 15 residues. V was shortened by 3 bases and J by 0 bases, with 13 bases between the two germline ends. In nucleotides, the CDR3 is TGTGCCAGCAGCTCCCGCCCCGGTCCCTCCTACGAGCAGTACTTC. It codes for CASSSRPGPSYEQYF.

The chain combines TRBV7-6 with TRBJ2-7, with TRBD1 matching 7 bases. The CDR3 spans 14 residues. Unmatched junction bases numbered 7, after V lost 5 bases and J lost 3 bases. The germline V gene encodes CDR1 SGHVS and CDR2 FNYEAQ. The CDR3 nucleotides are TGTGCCAGCAGCCTTCGACAGGGTAACTACGAGCAGTACTTC. The encoded protein is CASSLRQGNYEQYF.

The chain is built from TRBV18 and TRBJ2-1; 9 positions agree with TRBD2. The trim removed 8 bases at V and 7 bases at J, leaving 9 bases unmatched. There are 14 residues in the CDR3. Germline-derived CDR1 and CDR2 are KGHSH and LQKENI. Here the CDR3 reads CASGTGLALNEQFF. CDR3 nucleotides: TGTGCCAGCGGGACGGGACTAGCTCTTAATGAGCAGTTCTTC. The full variable domain, rest sourced from reference TRBV18 and TRBJ2-1, is NAGVMQNPRHLVRRRGQEARLRCSPMKGHSHVYWYRQLPEEGLKFMVYLQKENIIDESGMPKERFSAEFPKEGPSILRIQQVVRGDSAAYFCASGTGLALNEQFFGPGTRLTVL.

This sequence joins TRBV6-1 and TRBJ1-5, with 7 bases matching TRBD1. With 6 bases clipped from V and 7 bases from J, the junction kept 6 bases outside the gene matches. Germline V gene lookup returns CDR1 MNHNS and CDR2 SASEGT. CDR3 length: 13 residues. The CDR3 here is CASSPTGRQPQHF. CDR3 DNA: TGTGCCAGCAGCCCGACAGGGCGCCAGCCCCAGCATTTT.

The chain recombines TRBV4-3 with TRBJ2-3; 8 nucleotides line up with TRBD1. This CDR3 is built from 15 residues. Germline V gene lookup returns CDR1 LGHNA and CDR2 YSLEER. Trimming at V came to 4 bases and at J to 3 bases, leaving 6 bases not matched to a gene. The CDR3 sequence: CASSPGQGRTDTQYF. In DNA form, the CDR3 reads TGCGCCAGCAGCCCCGGACAGGGAAGGACAGATACGCAGTATTTT.

This chain connects TRBV7-2 to TRBJ2-4; D uncertain. The CDR3 sequence is 15 residues long. CDR1 and CDR2 from the germline V gene are SGHTA and FQGNSA. V lost 1 base to trimming and J lost 0 bases, with 7 bases between them. Written as DNA, the CDR3 is TGTGCCAGCAGCTTAGGTGTCGGAGCCAAAAACATTCAGTACTTC. Protein sequence: CASSLGVGAKNIQYF.

This chain links TRBV6-5 with TRBJ2-3, with 7 bases fitting TRBD2. This CDR3 region has 16 residues. The germline V gene encodes CDR1 MNHEY and CDR2 SVGAGI. V lost 0 bases and J lost 1; bases outside the gene matches: 4. In DNA, the CDR3 is TGTGCCAGCAGTTACTCGCTGGGAGGGGGCACAGATACGCAGTATTTT. Amino acid sequence: CASSYSLGGGTDTQYF.

There are a few counts of this clone. The chain uses TRBV7-9 and TRBJ2-7, with 7 bases lining up with TRBD1. The germline V gene encodes CDR1 SEHNR and CDR2 FQNEAQ (reference sequence). This CDR3 spans 15 amino acids. V lost 3 bases and J lost 2; bases outside the gene matches: 7. CDR3 residues: CASSFSTGPTYEQYF. The CDR3 coding sequence is TGTGCCAGCAGCTTCTCGACAGGGCCCACCTACGAGCAGTACTTC.

This chain joins TRBV5-1 and TRBJ1-1, with D unresolved. The V end was cut by 4 bases, the J end by 0 bases, with 7 bases between. CDR3 length equals 13 residues. CDR1 and CDR2 (germline): SGHRS, YFSETQ. CDR3 nucleotides: TGCGCCAGCAGCGCAGATGTGAACACTGAAGCTTTCTTT. It encodes CASSADVNTEAFF.

The rearrangement links TRBV7-9 to TRBJ1-2; D is unclear. The germline V gene has CDR1 SEHNR and CDR2 FQNEAQ (reference sequence). This CDR3 has 16 residues. Trimming left V 2 bases short and J 3 bases short, with 16 bases between. CDR3 in DNA: TGTGCCAGCAGCTTATCTAGGGATTCCGGGGACTATGGCTACACCTTC. It specifies CASSLSRDSGDYGYTF.

The chain recombines TRBV11-2 with TRBJ1-2; D possibly corresponds to TRBD1 (5 bases). Germline CDR1 SGHAT, CDR2 FQNNGV. The CDR3 is 15 residues long. The V end was cut by 0 bases, the J end by 7 bases, with 15 bases between. CDR3: CASSLEGLTESGYTF. The CDR3, as DNA: TGTGCCAGCAGCTTAGAGGGACTCACAGAGAGTGGCTACACCTTC.

The V gene is TRBV5-1, the J gene TRBJ1-2; 8 bases map to TRBD1. V shed 4 bases and J 2 bases; nucleotides not matched to a gene: 7. Germline V CDR1 and CDR2: SGHRS, YFSETQ. The CDR3 consists of 15 residues. CDR3 amino acids: CASSTGQATNYGYTF. The DNA for the CDR3 is TGCGCCAGCAGCACGGGACAGGCCACCAACTATGGCTACACCTTC.

V is TRBV7-9 and J is TRBJ1-6; 9 bases are shared with TRBD1. The CDR3 sequence is 16 residues long. CDR1 and CDR2 from the germline V gene are SEHNR and FQNEAQ (reference sequence). Germline trimming cut 1 base from V and 9 bases from J; bases unmatched to any gene: 7. CDR3 nucleotides: TGTGCCAGCAGCTTAGGTGGCCGGACAGGGGTTTCACCCCTCCACTTT. It is translated as CASSLGGRTGVSPLHF.

J is TRBJ2-1 and V is TRBV4-3; TRBD2 aligns across 12 bases. The CDR3 extends over 15 amino acids. CDR1 and CDR2 from the germline V gene are LGHNA and YSLEER. After removal of 5 bases from V and 7 bases from J, the junction contained 6 bases not matched to a gene. DNA for the CDR3: TGCGCCAGCAGCGCCCGACTAGCGGGAGTTAATGAGCAGTTCTTC. Its translation: CASSARLAGVNEQFF.

V gene TRBV5-5 combines with J gene TRBJ2-7, with D possibly TRBD1 on 5 matching bases. The CDR3 runs 15 residues. Per germline, CDR1 SGHKS and CDR2 YYEKEE (reference sequence). The V and J ends lost 4 bases and 1 base respectively, with 15 bases between them. The CDR3 here is CASSLQGRPSYEQYF. The CDR3 DNA follows: TGTGCCAGCAGCCTCCAGGGCCGGCCATCCTACGAGCAGTACTTC.

This clone came up a few times. The gene calls are TRBV7-2 and TRBJ2-1; a weak D match, TRBD2 (7 bases). Germline CDR1 reads SGHTA; CDR2 reads FQGNSA. V shed 4 bases and J shed 4 bases, with 17 bases lying between them. The CDR3 is made up of 16 amino acids. In DNA, the CDR3 is TGTGCCAGCAGCTACCGTGGGGGGGCGACGTACAATGAGCAGTTCTTC. This encodes CASSYRGGATYNEQFF. The variable domain in full, with the rest retrieved from reference TRBV7-2 and TRBJ2-1, is GAGVSQSPSNKVTEKGKDVELRCDPISGHTALYWYRQSLGQGLEFLIYFQGNSAPDKSGLPSDRFSAERTGGSVSTLTIQRTQQEDSAVYLCASSYRGGATYNEQFFGPGTRLTVL.

The chain links TRBV7-9 to TRBJ2-7; D gene ambiguous. This CDR3 contains 15 residues. V lost 8 bases to trimming and J lost 3 bases, with 20 bases between them. Germline V gene lookup returns CDR1 SEHNR and CDR2 FQNEAQ (reference sequence). The CDR3 sequence is CASGPKLRIGYEQYF. Here the CDR3 DNA reads TGTGCCAGCGGGCCCAAATTACGTATAGGCTACGAGCAGTACTTC.

The chain uses TRBV9 and TRBJ1-2; possibly TRBD1 for D (6 bases). Between the trimmed V and J ends, which lost 3 bases and 6 bases, there was a span of 24 bases. Germline-derived CDR1 and CDR2 are SGDLS and YYNGEE. CDR3 length: 17 residues. The CDR3 bases are TGTGCCAGCAGCGCGGACCCCTCGGGGGCCCGGGGGGATGGCTACACCTTC. It specifies CASSADPSGARGDGYTF.

The J gene is TRBJ1-1, the V gene TRBV5-1, with TRBD1 identical over 9 bases. Germline V gene sequence: CDR1 SGHRS, CDR2 YFSETQ. The CDR3 has 14 amino acids. With 4 bases clipped from V and 3 bases from J, the junction kept 4 bases outside the gene matches. The chain's CDR3 is CASSPTGGDTEAFF. The CDR3 nucleotides are TGCGCCAGCAGCCCGACAGGGGGGGACACTGAAGCTTTCTTT.

The chain combines TRBV25-1 with TRBJ2-7, with D possibly being TRBD1 (6 bases). The V and J ends lost 6 bases and 1 base respectively, with 10 bases between them. CDR1 is MGHDK and CDR2 is SYGVNS in the germline V gene. The CDR3 loop spans 13 amino acids. For the CDR3, the DNA is TGTGCCAGCAGCGGACAGAGTTCCTACGAGCAGTACTTC. It encodes CASSGQSSYEQYF.

This chain connects TRBV15 to TRBJ2-2, with TRBD2 identical over 8 bases. V shed 5 bases, J shed 4 bases, and the junction held 6 bases outside the gene matches. CDR1 and CDR2 from the germline V gene are LNHNV and YYDKDF (reference sequence). The CDR3 sequence is 15 residues long. CDR3: CATSVQRGTTGELFF. For the CDR3, the DNA is TGTGCCACCAGCGTCCAGCGGGGGACCACCGGGGAGCTGTTTTTT.

The chain recombines TRBV18 with TRBJ1-3; tentative D call: TRBD1 (6 bases). CDR1 is KGHSH, CDR2 LQKENI, per germline. The germline V and J ends were trimmed by 3 bases and 2 bases, with 14 bases remaining between them. The CDR3 is 16 amino acids. CDR3 bases: TGTGCCAGCTCACCTCGACAGGACAGTACTGGAAACACCATATATTTT. It specifies CASSPRQDSTGNTIYF. Combining the CDR3 with reference TRBV18 and TRBJ1-3 gives the whole variable domain NAGVMQNPRHLVRRRGQEARLRCSPMKGHSHVYWYRQLPEEGLKFMVYLQKENIIDESGMPKERFSAEFPKEGPSILRIQQVVRGDSAAYFCASSPRQDSTGNTIYFGEGSWLTVV.

V and J are TRBV9 and TRBJ1-2; D perhaps matches TRBD1 (5 bases). V was pared by 3 bases and J by 8 bases, with 8 bases between. The length of the CDR3 is 11 residues. The germline V gene has CDR1 SGDLS and CDR2 YYNGEE. This chain's CDR3 is CASSAREGYTF. The CDR3 bases are TGTGCCAGCAGCGCCAGGGAAGGCTACACCTTC.